The clone carrying this T cell receptor (beta chain) came up a few times. No antigen is known for it. This sample was taken from a study of vaccination effects on CD4 cells after COVID-19. For the study at large: Post-vaccine specimens arrived a median 72 days past the second dose.

Study conclusions and caveats: Healthy vaccinees had only 1 of 255 vaccine-induced clones cross-react with common cold coronaviruses. Marked clonal contraction was seen in infection- and vaccine-induced clones late after vaccination.

Looked up from germline, CDR1 is KGHSH and CDR2 is LQKENI. The CDR3 loop spans 13 amino acids. V lost 3 bases, J lost 2 bases, and 8 bases lay in between. Expansion with viral peptide pools was applied to antigen-specific CD4+ T cells by the ViraFEST assay prior to sequencing. Subsequent to 10 days of culture, CD4+ T cells were isolated. Two doses of either BNT162b2 or mRNA-1273 were given to each participant. TCRdb keeps only in-frame clones here, not all; method: immunoSEQ multiplex PCR. The sample contains 14,000 or so clones, 72% of which appear only once. This sequence originates from a human donor who received a COVID-19 vaccine. The starting material was CD4+ T cells from PBMCs cultured with SARS-CoV-2 spike peptides, obtained after COVID-19 vaccination. The V call is TRBV18, the J call TRBJ2-7; no reliable D call. The CDR3 DNA reads TGTGCCAGCTCACCGTCAACTGCCTACGAGCAGTACTTC. This encodes CASSPSTAYEQYF.